Presented here are 29 T cell receptor beta chains from one specimen sequenced in a study of human T cells and chemical hapten exposure. Using its own MiXCR run on the RACE reads, TCRdb lists one record per CDR3 protein. The sample lists roughly 98,000 distinct CDR3 sequences, around 11% occurring once. Regarding time point: patch test 1, 2 weeks after DPC sensitization. Indicated treatment: therapeutic diphenylcyclopropenone sensitization with weekly scalp DPC. The material sequenced was whole blood, taken in connection with sensitization to the hapten diphenylcyclopropenone (DPC). These receptors were collected from a woman aged 40 to 50 with alopecia areata. Some clones in this sample may be carry-over from other donors' samples.

The V and J genes are TRBV28 and TRBJ2-7, with 12 bases that match TRBD2. V shed 7 bases, J shed 6 bases, and the junction held 4 bases outside the gene matches. The CDR3 extends over 13 amino acids. Germline V gene sequence: CDR1 MDHEN, CDR2 SYDVKM. The CDR3: CASTSGRASEQYF. CDR3 DNA: TGTGCCAGCACTAGCGGGAGGGCCAGCGAGCAGTACTTC.

This clonotype has a count of ten or more. This chain joins TRBV6-2 or TRBV6-3 and TRBJ2-7; D uncertain. The germline V gene has CDR1 MNHEY and CDR2 SVGEGT. The germline V and J ends were trimmed by 7 bases and 1 base, with 14 bases remaining between them. The CDR3 is 14 residues long. The CDR3 region has the DNA TGTGCCAGCAACTCCCTAGTGGGATCCTACGAGCAGTACTTC. Translated, it gives CASNSLVGSYEQYF.

This clonotype was counted a few times. The rearrangement joins TRBV6-2 or TRBV6-3 to TRBJ2-6; the D is unclear. Germline assignment: CDR1 MNHEY and CDR2 SVGEGT. The CDR3 runs to 12 residues. The ends were cut back, 4 bases at V and 2 bases at J, with 0 bases in the middle. CDR3 DNA sequence: TGTGCCAGCAGTTCTGGGGCCAACGTCCTGACTTTC. It yields the protein CASSSGANVLTF.

About this clonotype itself: Possible read error: a much larger clone is one base away. The chain couples TRBV11-2 to TRBJ2-1; 10 nucleotides agree with TRBD2. After removal of 4 bases from V and 6 bases from J, the junction contained 6 bases not matched to a gene. The CDR3 spans 15 residues. Germline V gives CDR1 SGHAT, CDR2 FQNNGV. CDR3 loop: CASSSQREGLNEQFF. CDR3 bases: TGTGCCAGCAGCTCCCAGCGGGAGGGCCTCAATGAGCAGTTCTTC.

This clonotype occurred many times. The chain combines TRBV4-3 with TRBJ2-2; 11 nucleotides line up with TRBD2. V gave up 0 bases and J gave up 8 bases; unmatched junction bases: 5. Germline V gene data show CDR1 as LGHNA and CDR2 as YSLEER. This CDR3 spans 16 amino acids. The CDR3 reads CASSQERTSGLGELFF. The CDR3 nucleotides read TGCGCCAGCAGCCAAGAGCGGACTAGCGGGCTTGGGGAGCTGTTTTTT.

J is TRBJ2-2 and V is TRBV28; D is perhaps TRBD1 or TRBD2 (6 bases each). There are 15 residues in the CDR3. The germline V and J ends were trimmed by 1 base and 6 bases, with 12 bases remaining between them. Germline values: CDR1 MDHEN, CDR2 SYDVKM. The DNA of the CDR3 is TGTGCCAGCAGTTTATACGGGGGCCGAGCCGGGGAGCTGTTTTTT. Translated, it gives CASSLYGGRAGELFF.

A few counts support this clonotype. The chain links TRBV7-2 to TRBJ2-3, with 7 nucleotides matching TRBD1. The CDR3 loop spans 13 amino acids. V lost 5 bases, J lost 10 bases, and 9 bases stayed unmatched. Germline V gene lookup returns CDR1 SGHTA and CDR2 FQGNSA. As DNA, the CDR3 is TGTGCCAGCAGCCCCAGGGGGAGAGTGGCGCAGTATTTT. Protein product: CASSPRGRVAQYF.

V usage is TRBV6-5 and J usage is TRBJ2-7; the match to TRBD2 covers 13 bases. The germline CDR1 and CDR2 sequences are MNHEY and SVGAGI. V lost 5 bases and J lost 3; bases outside the gene matches: 7. The CDR3 spans 16 residues. CDR3 coding DNA: TGTGCCAGCAGTAGAGCGGGGACTAGCGGGAACTACGAGCAGTACTTC. The encoded protein is CASSRAGTSGNYEQYF.

This clonotype has just a few counts. This chain connects TRBV6-5 to TRBJ2-3; D unclear. The V gene lost 0 bases and the J gene lost 0 bases, with 7 bases spanning the gap. This CDR3 contains 15 residues. Per germline, CDR1 MNHEY and CDR2 SVGAGI. The CDR3 DNA reads as TGTGCCAGCAGTTACTCCATGAAGAGCACAGATACGCAGTATTTT. Its translation is CASSYSMKSTDTQYF.

This clonotype was counted at least ten times. The rearrangement links TRBV12-3 or TRBV12-4 to TRBJ2-7, with 11 nucleotides matching TRBD2. The ends lost 5 bases at V and 10 bases at J; junction bases unmatched: 10. The CDR3 runs to 14 residues. The CDR3 bases are TGTGCCAGCAGTGGGGGACTAGCGGAACCCTATCAGTACTTC. Amino acid sequence: CASSGGLAEPYQYF.

At least ten counts were recorded for this clonotype. The chain uses TRBV29-1 and TRBJ2-2; 7 bases map to TRBD1. The germline CDR1 and CDR2 sequences are SQVTM and ANQGSEA. The junction had 3 bases not matched to a gene; V was cut back by 5 bases and J by 3 bases. The CDR3 is 13 residues long. The CDR3 DNA is TGCAGCGTTCAGGGGGTAGACACCGGGGAGCTGTTTTTT. As protein: CSVQGVDTGELFF.

This clonotype appeared many times. The chain links TRBV20-1 to TRBJ1-3; D remains ambiguous. Germline V CDR1 and CDR2: DFQATT, SNEGSKA (reference sequence). Trimming stripped 1 base from V and 2 bases from J, with 15 bases between. The CDR3 contains 16 residues. CDR3 in DNA: TGCAGTGCTAGAGCCCCGGTGGGGATCGCTGGAAACACCATATATTTT. Translating it yields CSARAPVGIAGNTIYF.

The chain combines TRBV7-6 with TRBJ2-7; D is unresolved. The V gene lost 3 bases and the J gene lost 2 bases, with 8 bases spanning the gap. This CDR3 contains 13 residues. The V gene's germline CDR1 is SGHVS and CDR2 FNYEAQ. This CDR3 reads CASSFGRTYEQYF. CDR3 coding DNA: TGTGCCAGCAGCTTCGGCAGAACCTACGAGCAGTACTTC.

V gene TRBV6-2 or TRBV6-3 combines with J gene TRBJ2-5; 7 nucleotides line up with TRBD1. J lost 2 bases, V lost 6 bases, and 6 bases had no gene match. The CDR3 is made up of 14 amino acids. Germline V CDR1 and CDR2: MNHEY, SVGEGT. CDR3 in DNA: TGTGCCAGCAGCCGGGACAGCCAACAAGAGACCCAGTACTTC. Protein product: CASSRDSQQETQYF.

The sample holds many counts of this clonotype. The junction departs from the called germline gene at one end, perhaps through a read error. The chain recombines TRBV20-1 with TRBJ2-7, with TRBD1 matching over 10 bases. Germline-derived CDR1 and CDR2 are DFQATT and SNEGSKA (reference sequence). The CDR3 spans 14 residues. The CDR3 nucleotides are TGCAGTGCTAGGCCGGGACAGGGGTCCTTCGAGCAGTACTTC. It is translated as CSARPGQGSFEQYF.

This clonotype was observed a few times. This chain links TRBV4-3 with TRBJ1-2; D remains ambiguous. CDR3 size: 13 residues. The germline V and J ends were trimmed by 3 bases and 0 bases, with 5 bases remaining between them. Germline assignment: CDR1 LGHNA and CDR2 YSLEER. CDR3 nucleotides: TGCGCCAGCAGCCACGATTCTAACTATGGCTACACCTTC. It yields the protein CASSHDSNYGYTF.

This clonotype was recorded a few times. CDR3 nucleotides: TGCAGCGCCCCAGACAGGCGCCTCCCTAACTATGGCTACACCTTC. It codes for CSAPDRRLPNYGYTF. The chain employs TRBV29-1 and TRBJ1-2; the D gene is possibly TRBD1 (6 bases). Between the trimmed V and J ends, which lost 7 bases and 0 bases, there was a span of 18 bases. Germline CDR1 reads SQVTM; CDR2 reads ANQGSEA. This CDR3 is built from 15 residues. Looking up the rest from reference TRBV29-1 and TRBJ1-2 gives the full variable domain: SAVISQKPSRDICQRGTSLTIQCQVDSQVTMMFWYRQQPGQSLTLIATANQGSEATYESGFVIDKFPISRPNLTFSTLTVSNMSPEDSSIYLCSAPDRRLPNYGYTFGSGTRLTVV.

About this clonotype itself: With a much larger clone just one base away, this may be a read error. The V and J genes are TRBV10-3 and TRBJ2-2; TRBD1 is a possible D gene (6 bases). This CDR3 spans 16 amino acids. CDR1 ENHRY and CDR2 SYGVKD come from the germline V gene. CDR3 region: CAVRSLSGANTGELFF. CDR3 in DNA: TGTGCCGTCAGATCTCTGTCAGGGGCGAACACCGGGGAGCTGTTTTTT.

The chain recombines TRBV12-3 or TRBV12-4 with TRBJ2-3, with 7 bases identical to TRBD2. V trimming: 6 bases; J trimming: 4 bases; junction bases outside the gene matches: 7. The CDR3 is 14 residues long. This CDR3 reads CASRPRGGPDTQYF. CDR3 nucleotide sequence: TGTGCCAGCAGACCGCGGGGAGGGCCAGATACGCAGTATTTT.

This clonotype was seen only once. The J gene is TRBJ1-3, the V gene TRBV10-2; the D is unclear. The CDR3 is made up of 13 amino acids. The germline V gene encodes CDR1 WSHSY and CDR2 SAAADI. The V end was cut by 0 bases, the J end by 4 bases, with 4 bases between. Here the CDR3 reads CASSESVGNTIYF. The CDR3 DNA follows: TGCGCCAGCAGTGAGTCAGTCGGAAACACCATATATTTT.

In this sample, this clonotype turned up a few times. The V call is TRBV4-3, the J call TRBJ2-5, with 11 bases lining up with TRBD1. V was clipped by 4 bases and J by 5 bases; unmatched bases: 6. The CDR3 spans 15 residues. From germline, CDR1 is LGHNA and CDR2 YSLEER. CDR3 loop: CASSPRTGGMETQYF. CDR3 in DNA: TGCGCCAGCAGCCCCCGGACAGGGGGCATGGAGACCCAGTACTTC.

The chain couples TRBV12-3 or TRBV12-4 to TRBJ1-5, with 8 nucleotides matching TRBD1. CDR3 length: 15 amino acids. Germline trimming cut 4 bases from V and 2 bases from J; bases unmatched to any gene: 4. CDR3 in amino acids: CASSSTGGGNQPQHF. Written as DNA, the CDR3 is TGTGCCAGCAGTTCAACAGGGGGAGGCAATCAGCCCCAGCATTTT.

This clonotype was found a few times. V and J are TRBV12-3 or TRBV12-4 and TRBJ1-1; the D gene is possibly TRBD1 (5 bases). The length of the CDR3 is 12 residues. The ends were cut back, 7 bases at V and 11 bases at J, with 17 bases in the middle. The CDR3: CASTLSGRGAFF. The CDR3 nucleotides are TGTGCCAGCACCCTATCGGGCCGGGGCGCTTTCTTT.

The sample holds many counts of this clonotype. The chain has TRBV20-1 and TRBJ1-2; 9 nucleotides line up with TRBD1. Germline V gives CDR1 DFQATT, CDR2 SNEGSKA (reference sequence). The CDR3 is 15 amino acids. The junction had 9 bases not matched to a gene; V was cut back by 4 bases and J by 3 bases. The CDR3 nucleotides read TGCAGTGCTACCTACAACAGGGGGCTAGACTATGGCTACACCTTC. Protein sequence: CSATYNRGLDYGYTF.

This clonotype was seen a few times. This chain uses TRBV12-3 or TRBV12-4 with TRBJ2-4; D perhaps matches TRBD2 (5 bases). The CDR3 is made up of 16 amino acids. With 4 bases removed from V and 10 bases from J, the gap between germline ends came to 23 bases. CDR3 residues: CASSSLRTDYGEIQYF. DNA of the CDR3: TGTGCCAGCAGTTCCCTGAGGACTGATTATGGGGAAATTCAGTACTTC.

This clonotype was seen a few times. The genes are TRBV24-1 and TRBJ2-2; maybe TRBD2 (5 bases). Germline CDR1 reads KGHDR; CDR2 reads SFDVKD. The CDR3 has 16 residues. Deletions cut 7 bases from V and 1 base from J, with 15 bases between. The CDR3 here is CATRAAGALNTGELFF. For the CDR3, the DNA is TGTGCCACCAGAGCTGCGGGTGCCTTGAACACCGGGGAGCTGTTTTTT.

Here the CDR3 DNA reads TGTGCCAGCAGGTGGACAGGGTCAGATACGCAGTATTTT. This encodes CASRWTGSDTQYF. This sequence joins TRBV6-2 or TRBV6-3 and TRBJ2-3, with 8 bases matching TRBD1. Germline V gives CDR1 MNHEY, CDR2 SVGEGT. J gave up 4 bases and V 6 bases, and 3 bases lay outside the gene matches. This CDR3 has 13 amino acids.

The V gene is TRBV28, the J gene TRBJ1-5; maybe TRBD1 (5 bases). The CDR3 runs 13 residues. Germline-derived CDR1 and CDR2 are MDHEN and SYDVKM. Trimming left V 8 bases short and J 6 bases short, with 14 bases between. The CDR3, as DNA: TGTGCCAGCGGTCCAGGGAACGCTCAGCCCCAGCATTTT. Protein sequence: CASGPGNAQPQHF.

CDR3 sequence: CASSFETKETQYF. The CDR3 DNA sequence: TGTGCCAGCAGCTTTGAAACAAAAGAGACCCAGTACTTC. This rearrangement joins TRBV7-4 to TRBJ2-5; D gene ambiguous. The length of the CDR3 is 13 residues. V gave up 3 bases and J gave up 3 bases, with 8 bases separating them. In germline, CDR1 is SGHVT, CDR2 SQSDAQ. Looking up the rest from reference TRBV7-4 and TRBJ2-5 gives the full variable domain: GAGVSQSPRYKVAKRGRDVALRCDSISGHVTLYWYRQTLGQGSEVLTYSQSDAQRDKSGRPSGRFSAERPERSVSTLKIQRTEQGDSAVYLCASSFETKETQYFGPGTRLLVL.